A single sample gave rise to the 25 T cell receptor beta chains below, sequenced in a study of cytomegalovirus exposure and HLA in healthy donors. The primer mix had 60 Vbeta and 13 Jbeta primers. Method: immunoSEQ multiplex PCR; TCRdb's copy keeps in-frame clones and lacks some. The sample lists fewer than 120,000 clones, approximately 79% occurring once. The specimen sequenced was PBMCs. The receptors were gathered from a man aged 25-45 years in good health and CMV-seropositive.

The V gene is TRBV27, the J gene TRBJ2-1, with D tentatively TRBD2 (5 bases). V was shortened by 5 bases and J by 9 bases, with 17 bases between the two germline ends. This CDR3 comprises 14 residues. Germline V gives CDR1 MNHEY, CDR2 SMNVEV (reference sequence). CDR3 in DNA: TGTGCCAGCAGTCCAAGTAATTATGAGGGTGAGCAGTTCTTC. Protein product: CASSPSNYEGEQFF.

Regarding this clone: The same CDR3 arises from other DNA sequences in this sample as well. V and J are TRBV5-6 and TRBJ2-3, with a tentative D call TRBD2 (6 bases). V gave up 4 bases and J gave up 1 base, with 10 bases separating them. The CDR3 totals 14 residues. Germline lookup yields CDR1 SGHDT and CDR2 YYEEEE. CDR3 protein: CASSLGLGTDTQYF. The CDR3, as DNA: TGTGCCAGCAGCCTGGGACTGGGCACAGATACGCAGTATTTT.

The V call is TRBV5-1, the J call TRBJ1-2, with TRBD1 identical over 9 bases. CDR1 is SGHRS, CDR2 YFSETQ, per germline. V lost 4 bases, J lost 7 bases, and 5 bases stayed unmatched. The CDR3 contains 13 residues. The CDR3 DNA reads as TGCGCCAGCAGCGATGGACAGGGGAGTGGCTACACCTTC. This gives the protein CASSDGQGSGYTF.

This chain joins TRBV7-2 and TRBJ2-6, with D maybe TRBD1 (5 bases). The ends were cut back, 5 bases at V and 2 bases at J, with 16 bases in the middle. Germline V gives CDR1 SGHTA, CDR2 FQGNSA. The CDR3 sequence is 17 residues long. This chain's CDR3 is CASSGRAGMAGANVLTF. Here the CDR3 DNA reads TGTGCCAGCAGCGGCAGGGCTGGGATGGCTGGGGCCAACGTCCTGACTTTC.

The genes are TRBV6-6 and TRBJ2-7; 9 bases fit TRBD1. The germline CDR1 and CDR2 sequences are MNHNY and SVGAGI (reference sequence). The CDR3 extends over 16 amino acids. V lost 2 bases and J lost 6; bases outside the gene matches: 11. Written as DNA, the CDR3 is TGTGCCAGCAGTTACCGAACCGGGACAGGGATCTCCGAGCAGTACTTC. It yields the protein CASSYRTGTGISEQYF.

The chain combines TRBV5-5 with TRBJ1-2; D ambiguous. Trimming took 4 bases from V and 8 from J, leaving 18 bases between them. Germline CDR1 is SGHKS and CDR2 is YYEKEE (reference sequence). The CDR3 runs 14 residues. Here the CDR3 DNA reads TGTGCCAGCAGCCCCGGCGGGCGCGTTGGGGGCTACACCTTC. This sequence encodes CASSPGGRVGGYTF.

The rearrangement joins TRBV7-3 to TRBJ2-1, with D perhaps matching TRBD1 (6 bases). The CDR3 totals 13 residues. V lost 2 bases to trimming and J lost 7 bases, with 9 bases between them. Germline CDR1 is SGHTA and CDR2 is FQGTGA. CDR3 residues: CASSLDRGNEQFF. The CDR3, as DNA: TGTGCCAGCAGCTTAGATAGGGGGAATGAGCAGTTCTTC. The whole variable domain, remainder taken from reference TRBV7-3 and TRBJ2-1, is GAGVSQTPSNKVTEKGKYVELRCDPISGHTALYWYRQSLGQGPEFLIYFQGTGAADDSGLPNDRFFAVRPEGSVSTLKIQRTERGDSAVYLCASSLDRGNEQFFGPGTRLTVL.

This rearrangement joins TRBV6-6 to TRBJ2-7; TRBD1 agrees at 8 bases. The CDR3 covers 14 residues. Germline-derived CDR1 and CDR2 are MNHNY and SVGAGI (reference sequence). With 6 bases clipped from V and 3 bases from J, the junction kept 7 bases outside the gene matches. The CDR3 loop reads CASSHGQGGYEQYF. CDR3 nucleotide sequence: TGTGCCAGCAGCCACGGACAGGGTGGCTACGAGCAGTACTTC.

V usage is TRBV29-1 and J usage is TRBJ2-7; TRBD1 might be the D (5 bases). The V gene lost 5 bases and the J gene lost 6 bases, with 14 bases spanning the gap. The V gene's germline CDR1 is SQVTM and CDR2 ANQGSEA. This CDR3 has 12 residues. The CDR3 DNA reads as TGCAGCGTTCGACTGGGGCTGGGCGAGCAGTACTTC. Translation: CSVRLGLGEQYF.

The chain uses TRBV19 and TRBJ1-5; TRBD1 matches 10 bases. V gave up 5 bases and J gave up 8 bases; unmatched junction bases: 6. This CDR3 has 14 residues. Germline CDR1 and CDR2: LNHDA and SQIVND (reference sequence). CDR3 DNA sequence: TGTGCCAGTAGTTCGACAGGGGGCTTCAAGCCCCAGCATTTT. Its translation is CASSSTGGFKPQHF.

The rearrangement links TRBV27 to TRBJ2-7; TRBD1 agrees at 10 bases. The CDR3 sequence is 14 residues long. The J segment lost 4 bases and the V segment lost 5 bases, leaving 5 bases of the junction unmatched. Germline CDR1 reads MNHEY; CDR2 reads SMNVEV (reference sequence). The CDR3, as DNA: TGTGCCAGCAGTCCCGGACAGGGGGAGTACGAGCAGTACTTC. This sequence encodes CASSPGQGEYEQYF.

V usage is TRBV10-3 and J usage is TRBJ1-3, with no clear D. Looked up from germline, CDR1 is ENHRY and CDR2 is SYGVKD. The CDR3 runs to 13 residues. CDR3: CASSGSEENTIYF. Here the CDR3 DNA reads TGTGCTTCATCGGGGTCGGAGGAAAACACCATATATTTT.

This chain joins TRBV10-3 and TRBJ2-3; 7 bases match TRBD2. CDR3 length equals 12 residues. Looked up from germline, CDR1 is ENHRY and CDR2 is SYGVKD. Trimming cost V 2 bases and J 10 bases; bases outside gene matches: 3. The DNA for the CDR3 is TGTGCCATCAGTGAGACTAGCGACGCGCAGTATTTT. This encodes CAISETSDAQYF.

The chain carries TRBV4-1 and TRBJ2-1, with TRBD2 matching over 8 bases. The CDR3 contains 14 residues. J lost 8 bases, V lost 3 bases, and 6 bases had no gene match. The V gene's germline CDR1 is MGHRA and CDR2 YSYEKL. The CDR3 DNA follows: TGCGCCAGCAGCCACCCGGGGGGGACGGATGAGCAGTTCTTC. It yields the protein CASSHPGGTDEQFF.

As concerns this clone: Since no conserved phenylalanine or tryptophan closes the CDR3, a read error is the likely cause. The chain is built from TRBV27 and TRBJ1-2; D is uncertain. The CDR3 loop spans 12 amino acids. The germline gives CDR1 MNHEY, CDR2 SMNVEV (reference sequence). The germline V and J ends were trimmed by 8 bases and 8 bases, with 15 bases remaining between them. The CDR3 DNA follows: TGTGCCAGCGGGAGGGATTACATGGGCTACACCCTC. Its protein product is CASGRDYMGYTL.

V is TRBV30 and J is TRBJ1-3, with unresolved D. The CDR3 contains 16 residues. V was trimmed by 2 bases and J by 4 bases, leaving 18 bases between them. Germline V gene data show CDR1 as GTSNPN and CDR2 as SVGIG (reference sequence). CDR3 bases: TGTGCCTGGAGTCTCGATCAGGCCCATTGGGGAAACACCATATATTTT. Its translation is CAWSLDQAHWGNTIYF.

The J gene is TRBJ2-1, the V gene TRBV4-3; 10 nucleotides agree with TRBD2. The CDR3 contains 15 residues. V dropped 7 bases and J dropped 10; count of bases not matched to a gene: 13. Germline V gene data show CDR1 as LGHNA and CDR2 as YSLEER. For the CDR3, the DNA is TGCGCCAGCACCCCTTCCGTAGCGGGGGGTGGGGAGCAGTTCTTC. Its translation is CASTPSVAGGGEQFF.

V gene TRBV7-2 combines with J gene TRBJ1-6; 7 positions agree with TRBD1. J gave up 7 bases and V 5 bases, and 14 bases lay outside the gene matches. Germline V gene lookup returns CDR1 SGHTA and CDR2 FQGNSA. The CDR3 is 17 amino acids. DNA of the CDR3: TGTGCCAGCAGCAACAGCGGTGGGACAGATCTAAATTCACCCCTCCACTTT. Its translation is CASSNSGGTDLNSPLHF.

The chain links TRBV10-3 to TRBJ2-7; possible D gene TRBD1, 6 bases. Trimming took off 6 bases at V and 1 base at J, with 19 bases between the two ends. CDR1 and CDR2 (germline): ENHRY, SYGVKD. The CDR3 length is 16 residues. CDR3 coding DNA: TGTGCCATCAGCCCCTCTGTGGGGGCCCTATCCTACGAGCAGTACTTC. Amino acid sequence: CAISPSVGALSYEQYF.

Only a few counts were recorded for this clone. The CDR3 loop reads CASSLGSAAYNEQFF. CDR3 DNA: TGTGCCAGCAGCTTAGGATCAGCGGCGTACAATGAGCAGTTCTTC. The chain employs TRBV7-2 and TRBJ2-1; D is possibly TRBD2 (5 bases). The CDR3 runs to 15 residues. V lost 1 base to trimming and J lost 4 bases, with 11 bases between them. Germline CDR1 SGHTA, CDR2 FQGNSA. The full variable domain, its missing parts supplied by reference TRBV7-2 and TRBJ2-1, is GAGVSQSPSNKVTEKGKDVELRCDPISGHTALYWYRQSLGQGLEFLIYFQGNSAPDKSGLPSDRFSAERTGGSVSTLTIQRTQQEDSAVYLCASSLGSAAYNEQFFGPGTRLTVL.

V and J are TRBV5-1 and TRBJ2-7; the match to TRBD2 covers 15 bases. CDR3 size: 17 residues. The J segment lost 6 bases and the V segment lost 3 bases, leaving 10 bases of the junction unmatched. Germline CDR1 reads SGHRS; CDR2 reads YFSETQ. As DNA, the CDR3 is TGCGCCAGCAGCTCGGGACTAGCGGGGGGCCGGGGTTCCGAGCAGTACTTC. Translating it yields CASSSGLAGGRGSEQYF.

This chain uses TRBV30 with TRBJ2-5; 8 positions match TRBD1. After removal of 4 bases from V and 4 bases from J, the junction contained 8 bases not matched to a gene. Germline CDR1 and CDR2: GTSNPN and SVGIG (reference sequence). This CDR3 region has 14 residues. CDR3 DNA sequence: TGTGCCTGGACGGACAGGGTCCTCCTAGAGACCCAGTACTTC. It codes for CAWTDRVLLETQYF.

The V call is TRBV9, the J call TRBJ2-2; TRBD2 matches 7 bases. CDR1 and CDR2 from the germline V gene are SGDLS and YYNGEE. The V segment lost 2 bases and the J segment 3 bases; nucleotides outside the gene matches: 1. The CDR3 covers 14 residues. The DNA for the CDR3 is TGTGCCAGCAGCGTTAGCGGGTACACCGGGGAGCTGTTTTTT. Protein product: CASSVSGYTGELFF.

The V and J genes are TRBV5-1 and TRBJ2-1; 7 bases are shared with TRBD2. The trim removed 2 bases at V and 7 bases at J, leaving 9 bases unmatched. The CDR3 consists of 15 residues. Germline assignment: CDR1 SGHRS and CDR2 YFSETQ. The CDR3 region has the DNA TGCGCCAGCAGCTTATCGTTTCGGGGGGAAAATGAGCAGTTCTTC. It encodes CASSLSFRGENEQFF.

The V gene is TRBV18, the J gene TRBJ1-5, with TRBD1 matching over 8 bases. The length of the CDR3 is 17 residues. The germline V gene encodes CDR1 KGHSH and CDR2 LQKENI. The V and J ends lost 2 bases and 2 bases, in that order; junction bases with no gene match: 8. The CDR3 loop is CASSPRAGGPGNQPQHF. The DNA for the CDR3 is TGTGCCAGCTCACCAAGGGCAGGGGGCCCGGGCAATCAGCCCCAGCATTTT.